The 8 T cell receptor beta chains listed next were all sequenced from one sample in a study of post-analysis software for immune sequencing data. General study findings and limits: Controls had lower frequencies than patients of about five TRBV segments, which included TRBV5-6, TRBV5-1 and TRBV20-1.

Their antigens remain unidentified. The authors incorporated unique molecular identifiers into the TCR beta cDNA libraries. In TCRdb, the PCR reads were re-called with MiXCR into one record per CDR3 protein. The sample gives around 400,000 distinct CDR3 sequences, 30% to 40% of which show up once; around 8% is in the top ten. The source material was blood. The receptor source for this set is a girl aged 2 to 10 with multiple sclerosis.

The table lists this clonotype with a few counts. The CDR3 protein is CASSLMDGVYEQYF. The DNA of the CDR3 is TGTGCCAGCAGCCTTATGGACGGGGTCTACGAGCAGTACTTC. This chain links TRBV2 with TRBJ2-7; TRBD2 might be the D (5 bases). Germline CDR1 reads SNHLY; CDR2 reads FYNNEI. V lost 6 bases to trimming and J lost 3 bases, with 15 bases between them. CDR3 size: 14 residues.

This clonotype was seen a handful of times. The CDR3 DNA reads as TGTGCCAGCAGCTATGGATCCGGGGCCAACGTCCTGACTTTC. It encodes CASSYGSGANVLTF. The chain is built from TRBV7-8 and TRBJ2-6; D call uncertain. The CDR3 contains 14 residues. With 4 bases removed from V and 4 bases from J, the gap between germline ends came to 8 bases. Germline V gene data show CDR1 as SGHVS and CDR2 as FQNEAQ. The full variable domain, with the rest looked up from reference TRBV7-8 and TRBJ2-6, is GAGVSQSPRYKVAKRGQDVALRCDPISGHVSLFWYQQALGQGPEFLTYFQNEAQLDKSGLPSDRFFAERPEGSVSTLKIQRTQQEDSAVYLCASSYGSGANVLTFGAGSRLTVL.

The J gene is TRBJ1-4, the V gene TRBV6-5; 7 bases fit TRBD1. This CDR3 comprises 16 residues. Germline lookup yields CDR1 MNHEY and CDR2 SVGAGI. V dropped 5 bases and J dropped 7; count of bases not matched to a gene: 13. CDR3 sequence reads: CASSLGQSGEGEKLFF. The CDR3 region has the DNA TGTGCCAGCAGTCTGGGACAGTCTGGGGAAGGTGAAAAACTGTTTTTT.

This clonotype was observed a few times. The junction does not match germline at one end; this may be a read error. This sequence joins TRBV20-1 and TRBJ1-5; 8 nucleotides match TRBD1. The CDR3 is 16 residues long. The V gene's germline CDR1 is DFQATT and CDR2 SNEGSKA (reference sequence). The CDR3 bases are TGCAGCGCTAGCCCAGGGGGCTCTGGAAGCAATCAGCCCCAGCATTTT. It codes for CSASPGGSGSNQPQHF.

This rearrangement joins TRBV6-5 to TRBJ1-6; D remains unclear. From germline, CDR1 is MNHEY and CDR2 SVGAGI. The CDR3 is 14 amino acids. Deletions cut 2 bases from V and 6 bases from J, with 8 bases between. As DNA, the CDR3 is TGTGCCAGCAGTTACGGGGTGCTTAATTCACCCCTCCACTTT. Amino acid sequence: CASSYGVLNSPLHF.

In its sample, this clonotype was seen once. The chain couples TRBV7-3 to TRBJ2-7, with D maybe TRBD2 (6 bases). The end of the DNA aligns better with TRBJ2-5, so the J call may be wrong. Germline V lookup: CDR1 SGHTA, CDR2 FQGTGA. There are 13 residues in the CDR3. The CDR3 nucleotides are TGTGCCAGCTCTCTTTCGGGGGTGGAGACCCAGTACTTC. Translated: CASSLSGVETQYF.

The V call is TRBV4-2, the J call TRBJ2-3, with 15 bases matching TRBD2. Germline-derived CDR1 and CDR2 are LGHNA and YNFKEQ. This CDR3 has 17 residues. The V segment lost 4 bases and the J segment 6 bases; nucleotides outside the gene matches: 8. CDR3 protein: CASSRPGLAGGQDTQYF. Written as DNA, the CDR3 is TGTGCCAGCAGCCGACCGGGACTAGCGGGAGGCCAGGATACGCAGTATTTT.

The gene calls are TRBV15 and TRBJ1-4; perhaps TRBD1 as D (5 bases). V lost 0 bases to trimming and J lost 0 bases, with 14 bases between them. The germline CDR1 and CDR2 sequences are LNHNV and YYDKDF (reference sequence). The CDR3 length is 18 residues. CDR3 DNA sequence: TGTGCCACCAGCAGAGATAAGGGGCCGCGAGCAACTAATGAAAAACTGTTTTTT. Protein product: CATSRDKGPRATNEKLFF. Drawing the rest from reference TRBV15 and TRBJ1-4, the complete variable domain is DAMVIQNPRYQVTQFGKPVTLSCSQTLNHNVMYWYQQKSSQAPKLLFHYYDKDFNNEADTPDNFQSRRPNTSFCFLDIRSPGLGDTAMYLCATSRDKGPRATNEKLFFGSGTQLSVL.